The 9 T cell receptor beta chains below all came from one sample that was sequenced in a study of identical twins (dated by TCRdb to the mid-2010s). The library was built by means of 5' RACE. TCRdb shows the sequencer as Illumina HiSeq 2000. The public reads were reanalyzed by TCRdb: fastp trimming at Q25, MiXCR alignment, in-frame beta chains only. A single entry per CDR3 protein holds the most common genes and DNA from its merged rows. This sample lists hundreds of thousands of distinct CDR3 sequences; 9% to 15% were detected once. 1.5% to 2% of the sample is in the top ten clones. These data also formed part of another study, on yellow fever vaccine responses in identical twins.

Specimen: PBMCs. Receptor source: a woman aged 18-35 years in good health.

This chain connects TRBV29-1 to TRBJ2-5; TRBD2 agrees at 9 bases. The V and J ends lost 0 bases and 1 base, in that order; junction bases with no gene match: 3. The CDR3 sequence is 15 residues long. Per germline, CDR1 SQVTM and CDR2 ANQGSEA. CDR3 in amino acids: CSVEDRTSVQETQYF. The CDR3 bases are TGCAGCGTTGAAGACCGGACTAGCGTCCAAGAGACCCAGTACTTC.

The chain combines TRBV20-1 with TRBJ2-1; D not certain. V lost 6 bases to trimming and J lost 9 bases, with 9 bases between them. Germline CDR1 is DFQATT and CDR2 is SNEGSKA (reference sequence). The CDR3 covers 10 residues. The CDR3 loop is CSAGRAEQFF. The CDR3 DNA follows: TGCAGTGCGGGTAGAGCTGAGCAGTTCTTC.

In its sample, this clonotype was seen a few times. The CDR3 DNA reads as TGTGCCAGCAGCACTACGAGACAGGCAGATACGCAGTATTTT. Translated: CASSTTRQADTQYF. The chain combines TRBV7-6 with TRBJ2-3, with D possibly matching TRBD1 (6 bases). The ends were cut back, 5 bases at V and 4 bases at J, with 13 bases in the middle. Per the germline V gene, CDR1 is SGHVS and CDR2 is FNYEAQ. This CDR3 comprises 14 residues. The full variable domain, rest sourced from reference TRBV7-6 and TRBJ2-3, is GAGVSQSPRYKVTKRGQDVALRCDPISGHVSLYWYRQALGQGPEFLTYFNYEAQQDKSGLPNDRFSAERPEGSISTLTIQRTEQRDSAMYRCASSTTRQADTQYFGPGTRLTVL.

The genes are TRBV14 and TRBJ2-5; TRBD2 might be the D (7 bases). CDR3 length: 16 amino acids. Per germline, CDR1 SGHDN and CDR2 FVKESK. The V end was cut by 4 bases, the J end by 1 base, with 16 bases between. CDR3 DNA sequence: TGTGCCAGCAGCCCCTTGAGGGGGGGCCTCCAAGAGACCCAGTACTTC. Protein product: CASSPLRGGLQETQYF.

The chain uses TRBV11-1 and TRBJ2-5; D is unclear. Between the trimmed V and J ends, which lost 6 bases and 1 base, there was a span of 9 bases. CDR1 is SGHAT and CDR2 is FQDESV in the germline V gene (reference sequence). This CDR3 comprises 13 residues. The CDR3 spells CASSHSGQETQYF. The CDR3 nucleotides read TGTGCCAGCAGTCATAGTGGCCAAGAGACCCAGTACTTC.

This clonotype has a handful of counts. The V and J genes are TRBV5-4 and TRBJ2-1; 13 positions match TRBD2. CDR3 length equals 17 residues. After removal of 4 bases from V and 9 bases from J, the junction contained 13 bases not matched to a gene. CDR1 is SGHNT, CDR2 YYREEE, per germline (reference sequence). The CDR3 DNA reads as TGTGCCAGCAGCCCTTCAACTAGCGGGAGGGAGGAGGGTGAGCAGTTCTTC. Translated: CASSPSTSGREEGEQFF.

Regarding this clonotype: Its ends do not fully match the called genes, so a read error is possible. This rearrangement joins TRBV5-5 to TRBJ2-3; D uncertain. There are 13 residues in the CDR3. Germline V gene data show CDR1 as SGHKS and CDR2 as YYEKEE (reference sequence). The CDR3: CAISLANTDTQYF. The CDR3, as DNA: TGTGCCATCAGCTTGGCAAACACAGATACGCAGTATTTT.

This clonotype was seen a handful of times. The chain has TRBV4-1 and TRBJ2-5; tentatively, D is TRBD1 (5 bases). In germline, CDR1 is MGHRA, CDR2 YSYEKL. CDR3 length: 13 amino acids. V was trimmed by 3 bases and J by 4 bases, leaving 9 bases between them. DNA of the CDR3: TGCGCCAGCAGCCAGGACATCACAGAGACCCAGTACTTC. It translates to CASSQDITETQYF.

This clonotype was seen repeatedly, ten times or more. The chain has TRBV24-1 and TRBJ2-3; 8 bases map to TRBD2. Trimming took 9 bases from V and 6 from J; bases not matched to a gene: 13. The CDR3 has 15 amino acids. The germline CDR1 and CDR2 sequences are KGHDR and SFDVKD. The CDR3 spells CATDPGAGGSDTQYF. Written as DNA, the CDR3 is TGTGCCACCGACCCAGGTGCGGGAGGCTCGGATACGCAGTATTTT.